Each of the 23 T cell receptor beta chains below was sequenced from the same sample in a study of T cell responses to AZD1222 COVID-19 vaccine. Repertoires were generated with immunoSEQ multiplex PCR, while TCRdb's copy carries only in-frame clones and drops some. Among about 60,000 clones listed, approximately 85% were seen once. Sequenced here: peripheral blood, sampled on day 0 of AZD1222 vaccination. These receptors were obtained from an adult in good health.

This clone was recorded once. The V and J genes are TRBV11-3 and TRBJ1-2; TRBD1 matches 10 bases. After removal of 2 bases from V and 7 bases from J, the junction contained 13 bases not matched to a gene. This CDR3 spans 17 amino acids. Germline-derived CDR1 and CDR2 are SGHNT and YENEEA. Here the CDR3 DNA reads TGTGCCAGCAGCTTAAACCGTGCCGGGACAGGGGACATTGGCTACACCTTC. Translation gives CASSLNRAGTGDIGYTF.

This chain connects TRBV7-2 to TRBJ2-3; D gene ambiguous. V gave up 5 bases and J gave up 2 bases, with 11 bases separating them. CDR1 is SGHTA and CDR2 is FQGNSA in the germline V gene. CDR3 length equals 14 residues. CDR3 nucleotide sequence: TGTGCCAGCAGCCGTATACCCACCACAGATACGCAGTATTTT. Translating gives CASSRIPTTDTQYF.

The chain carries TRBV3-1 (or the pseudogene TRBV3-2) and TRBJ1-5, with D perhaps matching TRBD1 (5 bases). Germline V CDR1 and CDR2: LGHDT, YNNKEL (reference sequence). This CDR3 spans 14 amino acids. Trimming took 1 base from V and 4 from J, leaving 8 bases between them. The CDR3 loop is CASSQGGGNQPQHF. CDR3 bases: TGTGCCAGCAGCCAAGGTGGGGGGAATCAGCCCCAGCATTTT.

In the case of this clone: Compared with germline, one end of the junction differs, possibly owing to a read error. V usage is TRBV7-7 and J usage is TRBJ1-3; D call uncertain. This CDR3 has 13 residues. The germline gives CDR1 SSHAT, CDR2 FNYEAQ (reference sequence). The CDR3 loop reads CASSLSSGNTIYF. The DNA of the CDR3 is TGTGCTAGCAGCCTGAGCTCTGGAAACACCATATATTTT.

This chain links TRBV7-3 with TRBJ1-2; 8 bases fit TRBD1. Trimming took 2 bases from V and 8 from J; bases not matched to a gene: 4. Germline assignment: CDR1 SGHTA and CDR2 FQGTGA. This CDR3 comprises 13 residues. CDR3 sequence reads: CASSLQGAQGYTF. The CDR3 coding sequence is TGTGCCAGCAGCTTACAGGGGGCGCAAGGCTACACCTTC.

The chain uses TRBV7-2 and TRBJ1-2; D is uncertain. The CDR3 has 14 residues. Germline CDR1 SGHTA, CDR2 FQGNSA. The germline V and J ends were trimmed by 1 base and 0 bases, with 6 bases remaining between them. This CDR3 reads CASSLDDTNYGYTF. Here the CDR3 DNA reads TGTGCCAGCAGCTTAGACGATACTAACTATGGCTACACCTTC.

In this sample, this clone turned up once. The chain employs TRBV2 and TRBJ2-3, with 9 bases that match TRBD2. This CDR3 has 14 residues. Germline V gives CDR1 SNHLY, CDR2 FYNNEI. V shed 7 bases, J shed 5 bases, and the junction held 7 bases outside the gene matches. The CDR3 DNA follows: TGTGCCAGCAACCGCGGGGGGGCAGGAGATACGCAGTATTTT. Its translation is CASNRGGAGDTQYF.

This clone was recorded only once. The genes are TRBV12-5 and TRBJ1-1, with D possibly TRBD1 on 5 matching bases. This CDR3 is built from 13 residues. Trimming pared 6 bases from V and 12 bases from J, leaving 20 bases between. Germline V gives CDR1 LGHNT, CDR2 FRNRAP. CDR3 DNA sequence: TGTGCTAGTGGCCTTGGGACTAAAGGGCGGTCTTTCTTT. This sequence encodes CASGLGTKGRSFF.

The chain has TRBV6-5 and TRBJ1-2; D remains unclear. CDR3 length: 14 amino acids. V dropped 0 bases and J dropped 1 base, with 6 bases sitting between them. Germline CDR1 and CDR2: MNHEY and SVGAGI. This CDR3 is CASSYSVGNYGYTF. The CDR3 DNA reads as TGTGCCAGCAGTTACTCGGTCGGTAACTATGGCTACACCTTC.

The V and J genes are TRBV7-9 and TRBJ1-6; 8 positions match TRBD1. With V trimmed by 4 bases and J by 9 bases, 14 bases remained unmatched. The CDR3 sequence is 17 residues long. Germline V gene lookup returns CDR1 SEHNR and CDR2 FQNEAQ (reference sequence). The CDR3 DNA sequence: TGTGCCAGCAGCTCGCACGAATTTCAGGGGGCAGGTTCACCCCTCCACTTT. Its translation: CASSSHEFQGAGSPLHF. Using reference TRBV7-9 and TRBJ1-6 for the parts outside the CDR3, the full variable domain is DTGVSQNPRHKITKRGQNVTFRCDPISEHNRLYWYRQTLGQGPEFLTYFQNEAQLEKSRLLSDRFSAERPKGSFSTLEIQRTEQGDSAMYLCASSSHEFQGAGSPLHFGNGTRLTVT.

For the CDR3, the DNA is TGTGCCAGCAGTGAATCCCCCAGCTACGAGCAGTACTTC. Translation: CASSESPSYEQYF. The V and J genes are TRBV6-1 and TRBJ2-7; no reliable D call. Trimming pared 2 bases from V and 3 bases from J, leaving 8 bases between. This CDR3 has 13 residues. Germline V gives CDR1 MNHNS, CDR2 SASEGT.

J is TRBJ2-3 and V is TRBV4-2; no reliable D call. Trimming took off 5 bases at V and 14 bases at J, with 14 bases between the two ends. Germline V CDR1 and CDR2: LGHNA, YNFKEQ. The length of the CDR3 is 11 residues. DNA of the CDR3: TGTGCCAGCAGCGCCTCCTCCGTTACGTATTTT. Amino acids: CASSASSVTYF.

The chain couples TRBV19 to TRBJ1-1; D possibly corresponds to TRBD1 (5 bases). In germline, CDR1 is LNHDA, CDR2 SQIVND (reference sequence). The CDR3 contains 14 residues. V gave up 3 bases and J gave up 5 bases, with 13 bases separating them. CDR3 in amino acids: CASSIRWGKTEAFF. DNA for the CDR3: TGTGCCAGTAGTATCCGGTGGGGGAAGACTGAAGCTTTCTTT.

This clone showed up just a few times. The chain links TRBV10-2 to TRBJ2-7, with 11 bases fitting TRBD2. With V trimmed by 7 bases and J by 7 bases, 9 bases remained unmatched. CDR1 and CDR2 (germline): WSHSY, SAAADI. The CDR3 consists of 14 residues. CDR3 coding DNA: TGCGCCAGCAACCTTAGCGGGGGGGCTGGGGAGCAGTACTTC. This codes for CASNLSGGAGEQYF.

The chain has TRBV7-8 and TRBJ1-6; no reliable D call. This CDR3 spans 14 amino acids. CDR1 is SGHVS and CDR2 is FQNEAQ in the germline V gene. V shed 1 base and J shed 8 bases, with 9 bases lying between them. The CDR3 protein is CASSLEDVDSPLHF. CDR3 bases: TGTGCCAGCAGCTTAGAGGACGTTGATTCACCCCTCCACTTT.

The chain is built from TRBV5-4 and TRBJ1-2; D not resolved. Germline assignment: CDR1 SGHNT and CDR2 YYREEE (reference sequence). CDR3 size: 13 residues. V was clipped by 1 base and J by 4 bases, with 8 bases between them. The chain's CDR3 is CASSLSGPYGYTF. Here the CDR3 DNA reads TGTGCCAGCAGCTTGTCCGGACCCTATGGCTACACCTTC. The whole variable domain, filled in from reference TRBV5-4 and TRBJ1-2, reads ETGVTQSPTHLIKTRGQQVTLRCSSQSGHNTVSWYQQALGQGPQFIFQYYREEENGRGNFPPRFSGLQFPNYSSELNVNALELDDSALYLCASSLSGPYGYTFGSGTRLTVV.

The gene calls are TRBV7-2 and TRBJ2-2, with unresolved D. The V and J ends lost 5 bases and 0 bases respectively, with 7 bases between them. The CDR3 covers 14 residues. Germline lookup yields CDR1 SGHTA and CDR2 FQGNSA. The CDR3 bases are TGTGCCAGCAGCAGGGCCTCGAACACCGGGGAGCTGTTTTTT. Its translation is CASSRASNTGELFF.

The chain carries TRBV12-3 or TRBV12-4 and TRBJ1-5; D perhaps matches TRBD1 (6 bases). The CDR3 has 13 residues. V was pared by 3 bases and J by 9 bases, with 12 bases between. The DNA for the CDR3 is TGTGCCAGCAGTTTCGAAGGGGGGGGGCCCCAGCATTTT. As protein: CASSFEGGGPQHF.

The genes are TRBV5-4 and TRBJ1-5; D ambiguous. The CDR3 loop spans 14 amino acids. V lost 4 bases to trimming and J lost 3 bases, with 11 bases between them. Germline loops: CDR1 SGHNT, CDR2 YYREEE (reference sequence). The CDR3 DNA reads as TGTGCCAGCAGCAACTGGGCGGACAATCAGCCCCAGCATTTT. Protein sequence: CASSNWADNQPQHF. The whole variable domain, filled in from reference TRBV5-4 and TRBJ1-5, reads ETGVTQSPTHLIKTRGQQVTLRCSSQSGHNTVSWYQQALGQGPQFIFQYYREEENGRGNFPPRFSGLQFPNYSSELNVNALELDDSALYLCASSNWADNQPQHFGDGTRLSIL.

CDR3 nucleotides: TGTGCCAGCCTACGGGGAGGGAGGTGGAACACTGAAGCTTTCTTT. Encoded protein: CASLRGGRWNTEAFF. The chain combines TRBV27 with TRBJ1-1; no clear D. Trimming left V 8 bases short and J 1 base short, with 17 bases between. The germline CDR1 and CDR2 sequences are MNHEY and SMNVEV (reference sequence). The CDR3 runs to 15 residues.

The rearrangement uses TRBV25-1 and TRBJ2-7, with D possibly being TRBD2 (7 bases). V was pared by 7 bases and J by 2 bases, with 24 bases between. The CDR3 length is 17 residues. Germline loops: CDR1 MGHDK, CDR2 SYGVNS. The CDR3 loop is CASTTLLTGGNTYEQYF. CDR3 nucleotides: TGTGCCAGCACCACACTTCTTACGGGGGGCAACACCTACGAGCAGTACTTC.

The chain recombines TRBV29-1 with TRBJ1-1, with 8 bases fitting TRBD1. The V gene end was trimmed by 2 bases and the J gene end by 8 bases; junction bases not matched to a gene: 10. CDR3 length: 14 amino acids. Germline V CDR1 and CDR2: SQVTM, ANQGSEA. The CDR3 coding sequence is TGCAGCGTTGAATTTGGGCAGGGGGCTGGGGAAGCTTTCTTT. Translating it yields CSVEFGQGAGEAFF.

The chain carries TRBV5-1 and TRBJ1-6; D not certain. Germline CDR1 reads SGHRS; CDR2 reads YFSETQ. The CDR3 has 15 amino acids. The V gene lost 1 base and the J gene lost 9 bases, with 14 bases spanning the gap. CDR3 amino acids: CASSLLDPGSSPLHF. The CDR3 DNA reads TGCGCCAGCAGCTTGCTGGACCCTGGGTCTTCACCCCTCCACTTT.